This T cell receptor (beta chain) was documented in a study of cytomegalovirus exposure and HLA in healthy donors. Study as a whole: Most donors, just over 80% of a few hundred genotyped, fell in the Caucasian-associated ancestry cluster.

Comments on this clone: Its cognate antigen is unknown.

Points from the study as a whole: In an earlier analysis, most TCR beta V segments were productive about 87% or about 30% of the time. TCR beta sequences numbering around 15,000 were associated with HLA alleles at 0.05 false discovery rate in a later analysis.

Healthy bone marrow donors made up the donor group. With 60 Vbeta and 13 Jbeta primers, the PCR was carried out. Only in-frame clones appear in the TCRdb table, and some are missing; sequencing was by immunoSEQ multiplex PCR. This table holds about 62,000 clones, about 90% found once. This TCR was sampled from a young man in good health and CMV-seronegative. Sample: PBMCs.

The CDR3 DNA sequence: TGTGCCAGCAGCCCCACAGGTAACAATGGGTACGAGCAGTACTTC. Residues: CASSPTGNNGYEQYF. The rearrangement joins TRBV7-2 to TRBJ2-7, with a weak D call TRBD1 (5 bases). Germline V CDR1 and CDR2: SGHTA, FQGNSA. There are 15 residues in the CDR3. Trimming removed 5 bases at V and 4 bases at J, with 18 bases between.